Listed here are 12 T cell receptor beta chains from one sample, sequenced in a study of cytomegalovirus exposure and HLA in healthy donors. A multiplex PCR was run with 60 Vbeta primers and 13 Jbeta primers. Clones were read by immunoSEQ multiplex PCR, and TCRdb kept only the in-frame ones, dropping some. This table has about 200,000 clones, around 79% appearing once. Input material: PBMCs. These receptor sequences come from a girl aged 2 to 9 in good health and CMV-seronegative.

This clone was seen just once. The gene calls are TRBV11-2 and TRBJ1-1; the D gene is possibly TRBD1 (5 bases). The germline V and J ends were trimmed by 5 bases and 0 bases, with 13 bases remaining between them. Looked up from germline, CDR1 is SGHAT and CDR2 is FQNNGV. The CDR3 runs to 15 residues. The CDR3 is CASSQLTGVNTEAFF. The CDR3 region has the DNA TGTGCCAGCAGCCAGCTTACGGGGGTGAACACTGAAGCTTTCTTT.

V usage is TRBV5-4 and J usage is TRBJ1-3; D perhaps matches TRBD1 (5 bases). V was pared by 1 base and J by 4 bases, with 6 bases between. CDR1 and CDR2 from the germline V gene are SGHNT and YYREEE (reference sequence). CDR3 length: 13 amino acids. DNA of the CDR3: TGTGCCAGCAGCTTGCAGGGAGGAAACACCATATATTTT. This codes for CASSLQGGNTIYF.

This chain links TRBV28 with TRBJ2-1; TRBD1 aligns across 7 bases. V gave up 6 bases and J gave up 8 bases; unmatched junction bases: 7. Germline V lookup: CDR1 MDHEN, CDR2 SYDVKM. The length of the CDR3 is 13 residues. CDR3 DNA: TGTGCCAGCAGCGATTTCCAGGGGGATGAGCAGTTCTTC. It encodes CASSDFQGDEQFF.

The chain links TRBV2 to TRBJ1-4; perhaps TRBD1 as D (6 bases). V was clipped by 6 bases and J by 4 bases, with 12 bases between them. The CDR3 runs to 14 residues. Germline CDR1 is SNHLY and CDR2 is FYNNEI. CDR3 sequence reads: CASRGTPFNEKLFF. CDR3 coding DNA: TGTGCCAGCAGGGGGACACCTTTTAATGAAAAACTGTTTTTT.

The CDR3 region has the DNA TGTGCCAGCAGTTACGGGGGGGTTGGTCAGCCCCAGCATTTT. Its translation: CASSYGGVGQPQHF. The chain joins TRBV6-5 to TRBJ1-5, with a possible D match to TRBD1 (5 bases). CDR1 MNHEY and CDR2 SVGAGI come from the germline V gene. The V end was cut by 2 bases, the J end by 6 bases, with 11 bases between. The CDR3 extends over 14 amino acids.

The V gene is TRBV6-6, the J gene TRBJ2-1, with TRBD2 identical over 8 bases. After removal of 3 bases from V and 10 bases from J, the junction contained 14 bases not matched to a gene. From germline, CDR1 is MNHNY and CDR2 SVGAGI (reference sequence). This CDR3 has 16 residues. The CDR3 sequence: CASSYQSGRLEGEQFF. The CDR3, as DNA: TGTGCCAGCAGTTATCAAAGCGGGAGACTCGAAGGGGAGCAGTTCTTC.

The chain joins TRBV14 to TRBJ2-3; the match to TRBD2 covers 7 bases. The CDR3 spans 16 residues. J was trimmed by 2 bases and V by 1 base; bases with no gene match: 6. Germline loops: CDR1 SGHDN, CDR2 FVKESK. The CDR3 here is CASSQGLAAFTDTQYF. CDR3 nucleotide sequence: TGTGCCAGCAGCCAAGGCCTAGCGGCTTTCACAGATACGCAGTATTTT.

About this clone: Different DNA sequences within this sample yield the same CDR3. The chain uses TRBV5-1 and TRBJ2-5, with 8 bases identical to TRBD1. J gave up 3 bases and V 2 bases, and 3 bases lay outside the gene matches. Germline V gene sequence: CDR1 SGHRS, CDR2 YFSETQ. The CDR3 contains 14 residues. The DNA of the CDR3 is TGCGCCAGCAGCTTAGGGACAGGAAAAGAGACCCAGTACTTC. Encoded protein: CASSLGTGKETQYF.

The DNA for the CDR3 is TGTGCCAGCAGCCCCGGCGGTTCTGGGTCGGTTTTCTTT. Protein product: CASSPGGSGSVFF. V is TRBV11-2 and J is TRBJ1-1; D is unresolved. The V end was cut by 5 bases, the J end by 13 bases, with 20 bases between. The CDR3 has 13 amino acids. Germline V gene sequence: CDR1 SGHAT, CDR2 FQNNGV.

V usage is TRBV5-1 and J usage is TRBJ2-2, with 8 bases matching TRBD1. This CDR3 region has 16 residues. With V trimmed by 4 bases and J by 6 bases, 11 bases remained unmatched. CDR1 is SGHRS, CDR2 YFSETQ, per germline. CDR3 residues: CASSPSLDRVAGELFF. The CDR3 DNA reads as TGCGCCAGCAGCCCTAGCTTGGACAGGGTGGCCGGGGAGCTGTTTTTT.

This chain links TRBV27 with TRBJ2-7, with TRBD2 matching 11 bases. Germline V gives CDR1 MNHEY, CDR2 SMNVEV (reference sequence). The CDR3 is 15 residues long. V was clipped by 2 bases and J by 6 bases; unmatched bases: 6. The CDR3 nucleotides read TGTGCCAGCAGTTTAATGGATAGCGGGAGGGTCGAGCAGTACTTC. It translates to CASSLMDSGRVEQYF.

This chain connects TRBV10-3 to TRBJ1-1, with 7 bases matching TRBD1. CDR3 length: 13 amino acids. V shed 2 bases and J 8 bases; nucleotides not matched to a gene: 5. Looked up from germline, CDR1 is ENHRY and CDR2 is SYGVKD. The CDR3, as DNA: TGTGCCATCAGTGAGAGACAGGGTCGAGAAGCTTTCTTT. Its protein is CAISERQGREAFF.